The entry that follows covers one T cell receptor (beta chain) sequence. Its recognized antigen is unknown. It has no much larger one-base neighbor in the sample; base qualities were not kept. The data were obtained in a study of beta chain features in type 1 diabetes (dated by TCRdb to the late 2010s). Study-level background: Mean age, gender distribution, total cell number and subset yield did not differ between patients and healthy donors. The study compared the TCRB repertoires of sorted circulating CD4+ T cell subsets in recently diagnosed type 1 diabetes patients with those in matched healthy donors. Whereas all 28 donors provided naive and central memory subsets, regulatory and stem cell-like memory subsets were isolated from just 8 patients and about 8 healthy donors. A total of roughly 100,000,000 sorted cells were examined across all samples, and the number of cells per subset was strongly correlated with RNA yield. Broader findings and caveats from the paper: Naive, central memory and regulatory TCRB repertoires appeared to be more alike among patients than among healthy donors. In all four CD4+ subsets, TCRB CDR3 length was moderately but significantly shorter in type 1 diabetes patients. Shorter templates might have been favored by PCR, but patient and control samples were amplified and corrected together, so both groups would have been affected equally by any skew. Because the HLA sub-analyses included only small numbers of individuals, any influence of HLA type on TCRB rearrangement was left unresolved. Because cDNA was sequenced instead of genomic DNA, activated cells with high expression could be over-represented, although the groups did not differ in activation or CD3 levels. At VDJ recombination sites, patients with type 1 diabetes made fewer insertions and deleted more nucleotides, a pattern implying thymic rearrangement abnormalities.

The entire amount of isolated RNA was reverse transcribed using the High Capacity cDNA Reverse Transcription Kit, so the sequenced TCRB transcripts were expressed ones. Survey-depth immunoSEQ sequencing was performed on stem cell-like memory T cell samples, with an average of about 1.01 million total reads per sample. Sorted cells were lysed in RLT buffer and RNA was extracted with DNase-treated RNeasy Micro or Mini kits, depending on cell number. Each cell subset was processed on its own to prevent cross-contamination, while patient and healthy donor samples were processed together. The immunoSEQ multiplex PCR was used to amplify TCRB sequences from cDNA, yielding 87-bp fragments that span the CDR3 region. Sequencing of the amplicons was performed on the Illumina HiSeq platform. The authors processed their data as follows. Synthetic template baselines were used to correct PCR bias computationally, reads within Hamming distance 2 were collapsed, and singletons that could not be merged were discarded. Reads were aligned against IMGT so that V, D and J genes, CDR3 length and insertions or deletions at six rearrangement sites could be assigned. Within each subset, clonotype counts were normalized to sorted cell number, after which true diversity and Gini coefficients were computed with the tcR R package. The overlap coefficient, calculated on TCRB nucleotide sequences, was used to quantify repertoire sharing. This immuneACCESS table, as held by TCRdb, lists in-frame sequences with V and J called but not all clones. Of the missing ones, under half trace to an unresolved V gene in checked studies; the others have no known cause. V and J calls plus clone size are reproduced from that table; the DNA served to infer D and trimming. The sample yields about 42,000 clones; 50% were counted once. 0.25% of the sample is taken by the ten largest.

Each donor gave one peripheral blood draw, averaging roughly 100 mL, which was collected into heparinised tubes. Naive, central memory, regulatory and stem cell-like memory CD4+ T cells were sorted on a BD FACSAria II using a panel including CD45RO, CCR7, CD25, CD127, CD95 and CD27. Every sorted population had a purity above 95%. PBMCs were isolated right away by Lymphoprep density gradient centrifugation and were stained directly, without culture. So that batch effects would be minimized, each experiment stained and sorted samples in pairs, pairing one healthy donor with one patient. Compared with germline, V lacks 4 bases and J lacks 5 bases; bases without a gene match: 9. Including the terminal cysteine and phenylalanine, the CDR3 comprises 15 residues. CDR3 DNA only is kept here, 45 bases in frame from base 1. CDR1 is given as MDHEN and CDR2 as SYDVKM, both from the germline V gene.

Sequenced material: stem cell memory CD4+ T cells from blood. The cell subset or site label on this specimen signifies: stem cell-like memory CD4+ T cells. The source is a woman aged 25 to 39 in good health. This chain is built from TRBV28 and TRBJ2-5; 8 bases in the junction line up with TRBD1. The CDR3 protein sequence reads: CASSSPQGAGETQYF. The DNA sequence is TGTGCCAGCAGTTCCCCTCAGGGGGCCGGGGAGACCCAGTACTTC. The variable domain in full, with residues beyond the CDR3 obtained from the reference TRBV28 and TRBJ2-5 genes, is DVKVTQSSRYLVKRTGEKVFLECVQDMDHENMFWYRQDPGLGLRLIYFSYDVKMKEKGDIPEGYSVSREKKERFSLILESASTNQTSMYLCASSSPQGAGETQYFGPGTRLLVL.